One and the same sample provided the 11 T cell receptor beta chains below, sequenced in a study of shared clonotypes between healthy human individuals. Naive CD8 populations comprised CD45RO-negative cells positively selected for CCR7, excluding terminally differentiated effector memory CD45RA+ cells. Profiling relied on immunoSEQ multiplex PCR, and the TCRdb table lists in-frame clones only, not all of them. The sample includes around 2,000,000 clones, just over 90% of them seen just once. Sequencing was carried out using naive CD8+ T cells from PBMCs. These TCRs come from a young man in good health. Some clones in this sample may be carry-over from other donors' samples.

This chain joins TRBV4-1 and TRBJ2-5, with 13 nucleotides matching TRBD2. Germline V gene lookup returns CDR1 MGHRA and CDR2 YSYEKL. The CDR3 contains 19 residues. Trimming removed 4 bases from V and 5 bases from J; junction bases left unmatched: 16. CDR3 protein: CASSPALSRLAGGQETQYF. As DNA, the CDR3 is TGCGCCAGCAGCCCCGCTTTATCTAGACTAGCGGGAGGTCAGGAGACCCAGTACTTC.

The J gene is TRBJ2-2, the V gene TRBV4-3; D is uncertain. Trimming cost V 0 bases and J 4 bases, with 6 bases left between them. This CDR3 is built from 14 residues. From germline, CDR1 is LGHNA and CDR2 YSLEER. This CDR3 reads CASSQDSVTGELFF. CDR3 nucleotides: TGCGCCAGCAGCCAAGACAGTGTCACCGGGGAGCTGTTTTTT.

The chain uses TRBV6-5 and TRBJ2-7; no clear D. Between the trimmed V and J ends, which lost 0 bases and 0 bases, there was a span of 9 bases. The CDR3 extends over 15 amino acids. The germline CDR1 and CDR2 sequences are MNHEY and SVGAGI. CDR3 in amino acids: CASSYSSAYSYEQYF. CDR3 nucleotides: TGTGCCAGCAGTTACTCGTCCGCTTACTCCTACGAGCAGTACTTC.

This rearrangement joins TRBV11-2 to TRBJ2-2; possibly TRBD2 for D (7 bases). CDR1 is SGHAT and CDR2 is FQNNGV in the germline V gene. V lost 7 bases, J lost 7 bases, and 16 bases lay in between. This CDR3 has 14 residues. The CDR3 DNA sequence: TGTGCCAGCAAAATCTCAGGGGAGGGCGGGGAGCTGTTTTTT. Translated: CASKISGEGGELFF. The full variable domain, in which reference TRBV11-2 and TRBJ2-2 provide the parts outside the CDR3, is EAGVAQSPRYKIIEKRQSVAFWCNPISGHATLYWYQQILGQGPKLLIQFQNNGVVDDSQLPKDRFSAERLKGVDSTLKIQPAKLEDSAVYLCASKISGEGGELFFGEGSRLTVL.

The rearrangement joins TRBV2 to TRBJ2-5; 9 nucleotides align to TRBD1. The length of the CDR3 is 12 residues. Germline CDR1 SNHLY, CDR2 FYNNEI. V shed 11 bases and J 2 bases; nucleotides not matched to a gene: 3. The CDR3 sequence: CAGDRAQETQYF. In DNA form, the CDR3 reads TGTGCCGGGGACAGGGCTCAAGAGACCCAGTACTTC.

The chain is built from TRBV28 and TRBJ2-2; the match to TRBD1 covers 8 bases. The CDR3 is 14 residues long. The V segment lost 5 bases and the J segment 9 bases; nucleotides outside the gene matches: 8. Germline assignment: CDR1 MDHEN and CDR2 SYDVKM. CDR3 residues: CASSQTRTGRELFF. The DNA of the CDR3 is TGTGCCAGCAGTCAAACCCGGACAGGGAGGGAGCTGTTTTTT.

This clone was counted a single time. The V call is TRBV5-5, the J call TRBJ2-7; D might be TRBD1 or TRBD2, each matching 5 bases. The CDR3 covers 18 residues. V lost 4 bases and J lost 1, with 24 bases in between. Germline-derived CDR1 and CDR2 are SGHKS and YYEKEE (reference sequence). The CDR3 nucleotides are TGTGCCAGCAGCCACGGCGGAGTAACTAGAGGGGTTTCCTACGAGCAGTACTTC. Encoded protein: CASSHGGVTRGVSYEQYF.

The J gene is TRBJ2-1, the V gene TRBV21-1; TRBD2, the table's D call, was not compared with the DNA. TRBV21-1 corresponds to a pseudogene. This CDR3 spans 14 amino acids. The chain's CDR3 is CASRREGSCNEQFF. The CDR3 DNA is TGTGCCAGCAGACGGGAGGGTAGTTGCAATGAGCAGTTCTTC.

The V call is TRBV6-6, the J call TRBJ1-1, with 10 bases fitting TRBD1. The CDR3 extends over 16 amino acids. Germline V gene data show CDR1 as MNHNY and CDR2 as SVGAGI (reference sequence). V lost 8 bases to trimming and J lost 0 bases; unmatched junction nucleotides: 9. CDR3 nucleotide sequence: TGTGCCAGCGACCCGGGACAGGGGATCATGAACACTGAAGCTTTCTTT. This sequence encodes CASDPGQGIMNTEAFF.

The chain links TRBV6-1 to TRBJ2-2, with D possibly matching TRBD2 (6 bases). Germline CDR1 is MNHNS and CDR2 is SASEGT. The length of the CDR3 is 12 residues. V dropped 7 bases and J dropped 7 bases, with 10 bases sitting between them. Written as DNA, the CDR3 is TGTGCCAGCACCCCCGGGAGCGGGGAGCTGTTTTTT. Residues: CASTPGSGELFF.

This clone has just one count. The rearrangement joins TRBV28 to TRBJ2-7; D gene unclear. The CDR3 consists of 13 residues. The germline V and J ends were trimmed by 3 bases and 5 bases, with 11 bases remaining between them. Germline V gene lookup returns CDR1 MDHEN and CDR2 SYDVKM. CDR3 residues: CASSFYLTDEQYF. CDR3 DNA sequence: TGTGCCAGCAGTTTCTATCTTACGGACGAGCAGTACTTC.